This T cell receptor (beta chain) was obtained from a study of post-analysis software for immune sequencing data. The study's findings and limits: Patients showed TRBV5-6, TRBV5-1 and TRBV20-1 among five TRBV segments more frequent than in controls. Compared against controls, patients with multiple sclerosis displayed significantly lower normalized Chao1 diversity.

Germline-derived CDR1 and CDR2 are SQVTM and ANQGSEA. V lost 1 base, J lost 5 bases, and 4 bases stayed unmatched. The length of the CDR3 is 15 residues. The TCR beta cDNA libraries contained unique molecular identifiers. MiXCR, applied by TCRdb to the PCR reads, yields one record per CDR3 protein. This repertoire shows 250,000 to 300,000 distinct CDR3 sequences, just over 35% found once; its top ten account for around 5%. In its sample, this clonotype was seen once. The antigen remains undetermined. The chain has TRBV29-1 and TRBJ2-3; 12 bases are shared with TRBD2. This TCR was sampled from a girl between 10 and 17 years old with multiple sclerosis. The sequenced sample consisted of blood. CDR3 region: CSVEGLAGGEDTQYF. CDR3 nucleotide sequence: TGCAGCGTTGAAGGTCTAGCGGGAGGGGAAGATACGCAGTATTTT.